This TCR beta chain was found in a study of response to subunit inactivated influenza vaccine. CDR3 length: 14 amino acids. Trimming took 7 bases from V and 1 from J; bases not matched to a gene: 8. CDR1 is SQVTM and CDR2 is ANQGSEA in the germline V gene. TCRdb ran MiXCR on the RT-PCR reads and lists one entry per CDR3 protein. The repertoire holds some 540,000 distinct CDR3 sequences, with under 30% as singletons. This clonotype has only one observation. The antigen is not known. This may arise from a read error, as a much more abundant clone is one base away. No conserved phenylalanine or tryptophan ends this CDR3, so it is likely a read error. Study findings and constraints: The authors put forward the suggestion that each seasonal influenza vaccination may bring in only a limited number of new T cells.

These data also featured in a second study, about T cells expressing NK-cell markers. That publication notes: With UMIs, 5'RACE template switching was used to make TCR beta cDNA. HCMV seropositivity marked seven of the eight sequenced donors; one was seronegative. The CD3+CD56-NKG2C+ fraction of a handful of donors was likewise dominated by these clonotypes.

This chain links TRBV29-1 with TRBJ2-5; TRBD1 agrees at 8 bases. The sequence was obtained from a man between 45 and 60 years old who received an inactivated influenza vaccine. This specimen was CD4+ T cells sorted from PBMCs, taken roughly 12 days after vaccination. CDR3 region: CSAPGTGPQETQYS. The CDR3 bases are TGCAGCGCCCCAGGGACAGGACCCCAAGAGACCCAGTACTCC.